This T cell receptor beta chain was recovered during a study of cytomegalovirus exposure and HLA in healthy donors. Study-level findings and limits: By HLA locus, TCR association rates varied in a later analysis, with DRB1 showing the most and HLA-C the fewest.

This CDR3 is built from 14 residues. Germline-derived CDR1 and CDR2 are SGHTA and FQGTGA. V shed 5 bases and J 2 bases; nucleotides not matched to a gene: 4. This clone was picked up one time. Its specificity is unknown. Other DNA sequences in this specimen translate into the identical CDR3. A multiplex PCR was run with 60 Vbeta primers and 13 Jbeta primers. Libraries were prepared by immunoSEQ multiplex PCR; TCRdb keeps only in-frame clonotypes and omits some of them. Here the sample spans around 190,000 clones, 70% to 85% being singletons. The chain combines TRBV7-3 with TRBJ2-3, with TRBD2 identical over 7 bases. The TCR originated in a girl aged 2-15 years in good health and CMV-seropositive. The specimen was PBMCs. CDR3 sequence: CASSRAGITDTQYF. For the CDR3, the DNA is TGTGCCAGCAGCCGAGCGGGGATCACAGATACGCAGTATTTT.